A single sample gave rise to the 8 T cell receptor beta chains below, sequenced in a study of PD-1 and CTLA-4 blockade in melanoma. The method was immunoSEQ multiplex PCR; TCRdb's version includes in-frame clones alone and lacks a portion of them. The sample contains tens of thousands of clones, around 88% of which appear only once. Sequenced material: CD8+ T cells from peripheral blood, taken before anti-PD-1 treatment. These receptors originate from a human donor with melanoma.

This clone is medium-sized (0.01 to 0.1%) by share. CDR3 sequence (DNA): TGTGCCATCAGAGGACCGATGAACACTGAAGCTTTCTTT. Protein: CAIRGPMNTEAFF. The chain employs TRBV10-3 and TRBJ1-1, with D unresolved. The germline V gene has CDR1 ENHRY and CDR2 SYGVKD. The CDR3 loop spans 13 amino acids. V was shortened by 6 bases and J by 0 bases, with 8 bases between the two germline ends.

This clone was recorded a few times. The V call is TRBV12-3 or TRBV12-4, the J call TRBJ1-1, with D unclear. Trimming took off 2 bases at V and 4 bases at J, with 5 bases between the two ends. The CDR3 consists of 12 residues. In DNA, the CDR3 is TGTGCCAGCAGTTTATACAGCACTGAAGCTTTCTTT. Its translation is CASSLYSTEAFF.

The chain couples TRBV12-3 or TRBV12-4 to TRBJ2-7; no definite D call. There are 13 residues in the CDR3. Deletions cut 5 bases from V and 2 bases from J, with 10 bases between. CDR3 residues: CASSKTRTYEQYF. DNA of the CDR3: TGTGCCAGCAGTAAAACTCGTACCTACGAGCAGTACTTC.

The chain uses TRBV7-8 and TRBJ1-4; 10 bases match TRBD1. The CDR3 loop spans 14 amino acids. Trimming at V came to 5 bases and at J to 7 bases, leaving 4 bases not matched to a gene. The germline CDR1 and CDR2 sequences are SGHVS and FQNEAQ. CDR3 loop: CASSPGQGREKLFF. The CDR3 region has the DNA TGTGCCAGCAGCCCGGGACAGGGGCGTGAAAAACTGTTTTTT.

V is TRBV28 and J is TRBJ1-1; maybe TRBD1 (5 bases). V gave up 5 bases and J gave up 0 bases, with 7 bases separating them. The V gene's germline CDR1 is MDHEN and CDR2 SYDVKM. The CDR3 has 13 residues. The CDR3 is CASSLTVNTEAFF. CDR3 DNA: TGTGCCAGCAGTCTGACAGTGAACACTGAAGCTTTCTTT.

This clone was seen a handful of times. The rearrangement uses TRBV27 and TRBJ1-6, with D uncertain. The ends were cut back, 1 base at V and 2 bases at J, with 9 bases in the middle. The CDR3 is 16 amino acids. Germline V gives CDR1 MNHEY, CDR2 SMNVEV (reference sequence). The CDR3 DNA sequence: TGTGCCAGCAGTTTATTAGACGGGACCTATAATTCACCCCTCCACTTT. This translates into CASSLLDGTYNSPLHF.

This clone came up a few times. This sequence joins TRBV28 and TRBJ2-7; a weak D match, TRBD2 (5 bases). Trimming left V 2 bases short and J 3 bases short, with 8 bases between. The CDR3 totals 13 residues. The V gene's germline CDR1 is MDHEN and CDR2 SYDVKM. DNA for the CDR3: TGTGCCAGCAGTTTAAGAGGGTACTACGAGCAGTACTTC. Translating it yields CASSLRGYYEQYF.

The chain links TRBV6-6 to TRBJ1-4; D gene ambiguous. Looked up from germline, CDR1 is MNHNY and CDR2 is SVGAGI (reference sequence). The CDR3 runs 13 residues. V dropped 8 bases and J dropped 5 bases, with 12 bases sitting between them. The DNA of the CDR3 is TGTGCCAGCGCCGGGAACTTCAATGAAAAACTGTTTTTT. This gives the protein CASAGNFNEKLFF.